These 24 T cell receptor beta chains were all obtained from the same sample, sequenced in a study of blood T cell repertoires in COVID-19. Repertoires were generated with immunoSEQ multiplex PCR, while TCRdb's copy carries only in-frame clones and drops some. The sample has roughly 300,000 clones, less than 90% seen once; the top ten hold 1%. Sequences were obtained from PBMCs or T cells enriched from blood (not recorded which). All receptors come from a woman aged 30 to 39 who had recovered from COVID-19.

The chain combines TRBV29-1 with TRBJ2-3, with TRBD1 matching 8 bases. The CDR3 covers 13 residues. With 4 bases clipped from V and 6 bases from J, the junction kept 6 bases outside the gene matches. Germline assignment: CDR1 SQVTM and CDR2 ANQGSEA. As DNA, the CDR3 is TGCAGCGTTGTGGACAGGGTTGTGGATACGCAGTATTTT. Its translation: CSVVDRVVDTQYF.

CDR3 sequence (DNA): TGCGCCAGCAGCGTGACTAGCGGGGGGACCTACGAGCAGTACTTC. It codes for CASSVTSGGTYEQYF. This rearrangement joins TRBV5-1 to TRBJ2-7; TRBD2 agrees at 13 bases. CDR3 size: 15 residues. The trim removed 4 bases at V and 2 bases at J, leaving 3 bases unmatched. Germline-derived CDR1 and CDR2 are SGHRS and YFSETQ.

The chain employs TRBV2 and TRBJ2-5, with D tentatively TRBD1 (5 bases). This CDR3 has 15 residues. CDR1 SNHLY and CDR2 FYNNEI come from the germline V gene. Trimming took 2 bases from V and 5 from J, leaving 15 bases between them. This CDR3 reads CASSERGQTWETQYF. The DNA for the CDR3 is TGTGCCAGCAGTGAAAGGGGTCAGACGTGGGAGACCCAGTACTTC.

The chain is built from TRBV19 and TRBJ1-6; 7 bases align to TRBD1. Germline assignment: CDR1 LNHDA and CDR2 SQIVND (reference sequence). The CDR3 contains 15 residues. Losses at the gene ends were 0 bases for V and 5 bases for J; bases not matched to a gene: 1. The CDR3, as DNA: TGTGCCAGTAGTATAGAACAGGGGCATAATTCACCCCTCCACTTT. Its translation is CASSIEQGHNSPLHF.

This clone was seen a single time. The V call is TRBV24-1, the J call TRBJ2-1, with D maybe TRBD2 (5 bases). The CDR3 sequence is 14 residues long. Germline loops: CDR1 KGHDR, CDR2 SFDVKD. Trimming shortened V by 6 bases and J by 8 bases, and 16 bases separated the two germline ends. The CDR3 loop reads CATSIGMPRDEQFF. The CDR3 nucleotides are TGTGCCACCAGTATCGGGATGCCTAGGGATGAGCAGTTCTTC.

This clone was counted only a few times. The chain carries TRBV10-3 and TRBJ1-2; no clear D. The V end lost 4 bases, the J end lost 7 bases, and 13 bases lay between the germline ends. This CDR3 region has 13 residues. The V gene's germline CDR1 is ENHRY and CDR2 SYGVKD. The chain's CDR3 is CAISADGGFGYTF. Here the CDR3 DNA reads TGTGCCATCAGTGCCGATGGAGGATTTGGCTACACCTTC.

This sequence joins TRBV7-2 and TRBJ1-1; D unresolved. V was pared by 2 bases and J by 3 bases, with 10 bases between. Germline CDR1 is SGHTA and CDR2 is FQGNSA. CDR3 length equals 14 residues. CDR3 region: CASSLWVRDTEAFF. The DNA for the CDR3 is TGTGCCAGCAGCTTATGGGTTCGGGACACTGAAGCTTTCTTT.

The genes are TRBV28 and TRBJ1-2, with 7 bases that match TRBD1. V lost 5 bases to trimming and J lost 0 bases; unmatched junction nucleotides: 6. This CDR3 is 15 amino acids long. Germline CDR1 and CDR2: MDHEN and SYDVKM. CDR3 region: CASSPGDRANYGYTF. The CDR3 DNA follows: TGTGCCAGCAGTCCTGGGGACAGAGCTAACTATGGCTACACCTTC.

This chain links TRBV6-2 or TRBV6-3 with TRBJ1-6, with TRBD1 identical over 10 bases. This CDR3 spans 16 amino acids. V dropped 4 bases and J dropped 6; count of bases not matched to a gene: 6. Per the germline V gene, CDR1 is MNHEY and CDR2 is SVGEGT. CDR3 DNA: TGTGCCAGCAGTTCAGCAAGGACAGGGGGTAATTCACCCCTCCACTTT. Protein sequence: CASSSARTGGNSPLHF.

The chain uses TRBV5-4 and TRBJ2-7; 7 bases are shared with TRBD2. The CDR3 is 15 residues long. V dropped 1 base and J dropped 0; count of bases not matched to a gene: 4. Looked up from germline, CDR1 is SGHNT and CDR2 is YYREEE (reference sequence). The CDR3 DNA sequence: TGTGCCAGCAGCTTGCACGGCGGGGGCTCCTACGAGCAGTACTTC. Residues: CASSLHGGGSYEQYF.

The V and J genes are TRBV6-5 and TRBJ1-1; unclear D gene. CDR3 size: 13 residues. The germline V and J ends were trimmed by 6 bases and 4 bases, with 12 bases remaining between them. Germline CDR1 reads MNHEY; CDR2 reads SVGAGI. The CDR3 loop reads CASRPRASTEAFF. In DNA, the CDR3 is TGTGCCAGCAGGCCGAGGGCATCCACTGAAGCTTTCTTT.

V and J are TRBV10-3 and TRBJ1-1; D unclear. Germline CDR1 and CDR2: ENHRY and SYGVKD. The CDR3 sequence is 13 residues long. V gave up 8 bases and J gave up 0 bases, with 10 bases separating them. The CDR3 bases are TGTGCCATCTCTCCAGTCATGAACACTGAAGCTTTCTTT. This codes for CAISPVMNTEAFF.

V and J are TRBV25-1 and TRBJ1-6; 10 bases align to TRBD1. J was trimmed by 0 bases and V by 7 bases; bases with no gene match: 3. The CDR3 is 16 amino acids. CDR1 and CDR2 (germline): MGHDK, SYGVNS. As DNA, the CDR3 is TGTGCCAGCATGGACAGGGGGGACTCCTATAATTCACCCCTCCACTTT. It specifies CASMDRGDSYNSPLHF.

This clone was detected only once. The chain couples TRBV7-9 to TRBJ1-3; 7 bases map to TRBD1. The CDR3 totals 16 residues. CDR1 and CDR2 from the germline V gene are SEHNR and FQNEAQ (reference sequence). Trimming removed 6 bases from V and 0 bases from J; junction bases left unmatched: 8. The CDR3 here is CASRHDRVSSGNTIYF. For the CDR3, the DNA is TGTGCCAGCAGACACGACAGGGTGAGCTCTGGAAACACCATATATTTT.

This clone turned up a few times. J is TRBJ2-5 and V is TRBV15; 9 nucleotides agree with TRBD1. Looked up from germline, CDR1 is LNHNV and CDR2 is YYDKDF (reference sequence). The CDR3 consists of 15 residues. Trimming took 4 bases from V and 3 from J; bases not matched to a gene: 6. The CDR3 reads CATSNHRTGEETQYF. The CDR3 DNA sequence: TGTGCCACCAGCAACCACCGGACAGGGGAAGAGACCCAGTACTTC.

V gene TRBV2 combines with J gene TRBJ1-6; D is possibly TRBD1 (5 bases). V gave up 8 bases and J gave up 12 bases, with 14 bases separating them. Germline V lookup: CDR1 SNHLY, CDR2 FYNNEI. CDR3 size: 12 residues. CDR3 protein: CASGRGAGPLHF. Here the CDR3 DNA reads TGTGCCAGCGGGCGCGGGGCGGGACCCCTCCACTTT. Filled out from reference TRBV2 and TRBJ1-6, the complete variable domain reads EPEVTQTPSHQVTQMGQEVILRCVPISNHLYFYWYRQILGQKVEFLVSFYNNEISEKSEIFDDQFSVERPDGSNFTLKIRSTKLEDSAMYFCASGRGAGPLHFGNGTRLTVT.

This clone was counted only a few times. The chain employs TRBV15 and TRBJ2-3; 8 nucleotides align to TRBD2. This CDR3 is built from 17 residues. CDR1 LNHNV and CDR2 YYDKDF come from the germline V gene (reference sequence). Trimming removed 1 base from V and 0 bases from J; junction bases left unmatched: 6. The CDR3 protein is CATSRGGSGGSTDTQYF. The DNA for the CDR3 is TGTGCCACCAGCAGAGGGGGGAGCGGGGGTAGCACAGATACGCAGTATTTT.

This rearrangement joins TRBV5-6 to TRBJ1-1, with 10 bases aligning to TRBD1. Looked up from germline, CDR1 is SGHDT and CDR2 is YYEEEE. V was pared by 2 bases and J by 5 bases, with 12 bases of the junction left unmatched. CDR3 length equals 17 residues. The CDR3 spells CASSLAGTGVFRTEAFF. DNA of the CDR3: TGTGCCAGCAGCTTAGCCGGGACAGGGGTTTTTAGGACTGAAGCTTTCTTT.

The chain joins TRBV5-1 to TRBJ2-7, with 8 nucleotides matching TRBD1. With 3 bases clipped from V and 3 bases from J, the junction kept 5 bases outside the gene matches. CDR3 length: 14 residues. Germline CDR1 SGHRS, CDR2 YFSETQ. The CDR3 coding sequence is TGCGCCAGCAGCTCCGGACAGGGTATCTACGAGCAGTACTTC. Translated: CASSSGQGIYEQYF.

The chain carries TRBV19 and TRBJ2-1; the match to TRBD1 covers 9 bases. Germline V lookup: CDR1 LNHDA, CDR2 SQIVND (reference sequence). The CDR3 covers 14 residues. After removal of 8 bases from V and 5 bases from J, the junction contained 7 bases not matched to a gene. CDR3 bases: TGTGCCAGTTCATTTGGACAGGGGAACAATGAGCAGTTCTTC. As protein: CASSFGQGNNEQFF. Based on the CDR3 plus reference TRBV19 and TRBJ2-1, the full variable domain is DGGITQSPKYLFRKEGQNVTLSCEQNLNHDAMYWYRQDPGQGLRLIYYSQIVNDFQKGDIAEGYSVSREKKESFPLTVTSAQKNPTAFYLCASSFGQGNNEQFFGPGTRLTVL.

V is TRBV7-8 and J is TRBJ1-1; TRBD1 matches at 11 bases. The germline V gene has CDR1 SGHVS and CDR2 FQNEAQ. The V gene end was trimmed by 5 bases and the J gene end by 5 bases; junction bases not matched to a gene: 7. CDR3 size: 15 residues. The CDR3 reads CASSRIGTGGTEAFF. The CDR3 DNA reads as TGTGCCAGCAGCCGAATTGGGACAGGGGGGACTGAAGCTTTCTTT. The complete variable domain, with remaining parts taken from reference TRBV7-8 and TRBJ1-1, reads GAGVSQSPRYKVAKRGQDVALRCDPISGHVSLFWYQQALGQGPEFLTYFQNEAQLDKSGLPSDRFFAERPEGSVSTLKIQRTQQEDSAVYLCASSRIGTGGTEAFFGQGTRLTVV.

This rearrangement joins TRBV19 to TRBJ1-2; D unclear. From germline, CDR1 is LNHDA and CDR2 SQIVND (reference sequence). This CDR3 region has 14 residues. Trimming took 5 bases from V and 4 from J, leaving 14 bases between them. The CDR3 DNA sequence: TGTGCCAGTAGTGAGGCAGACGGCGGCTATGGCTACACCTTC. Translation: CASSEADGGYGYTF.

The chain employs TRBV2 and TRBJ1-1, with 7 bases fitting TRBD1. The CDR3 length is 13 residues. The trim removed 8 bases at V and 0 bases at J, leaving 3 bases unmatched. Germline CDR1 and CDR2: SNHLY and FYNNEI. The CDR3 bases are TGTGCCAGCCTCAGGGGGATGAACACTGAAGCTTTCTTT. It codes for CASLRGMNTEAFF.

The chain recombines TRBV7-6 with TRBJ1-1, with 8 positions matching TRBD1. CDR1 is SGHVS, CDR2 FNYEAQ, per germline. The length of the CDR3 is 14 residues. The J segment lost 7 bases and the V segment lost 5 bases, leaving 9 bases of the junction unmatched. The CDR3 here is CASSPGTGEREAFF. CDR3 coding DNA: TGTGCCAGCAGCCCGGGGACAGGAGAACGTGAAGCTTTCTTT.